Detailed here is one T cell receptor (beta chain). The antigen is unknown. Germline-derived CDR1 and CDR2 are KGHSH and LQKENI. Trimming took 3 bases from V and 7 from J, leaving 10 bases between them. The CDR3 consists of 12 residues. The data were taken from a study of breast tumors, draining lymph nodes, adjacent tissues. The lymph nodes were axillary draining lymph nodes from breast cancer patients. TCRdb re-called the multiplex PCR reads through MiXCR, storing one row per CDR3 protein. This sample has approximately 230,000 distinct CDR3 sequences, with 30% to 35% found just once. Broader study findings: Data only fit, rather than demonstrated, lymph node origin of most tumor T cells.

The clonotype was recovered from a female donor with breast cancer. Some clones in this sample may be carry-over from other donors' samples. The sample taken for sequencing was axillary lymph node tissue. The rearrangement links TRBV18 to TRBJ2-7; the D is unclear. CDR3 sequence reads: CASSPKWGEQYF. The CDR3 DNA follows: TGTGCCAGCTCACCGAAGTGGGGAGAGCAGTACTTC. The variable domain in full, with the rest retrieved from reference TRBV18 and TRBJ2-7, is NAGVMQNPRHLVRRRGQEARLRCSPMKGHSHVYWYRQLPEEGLKFMVYLQKENIIDESGMPKERFSAEFPKEGPSILRIQQVVRGDSAAYFCASSPKWGEQYFGPGTRLTVT.